The 15 T cell receptor beta chains given below trace back to one sample, sequenced in a study of shared clonotypes between healthy human individuals. Naive CD8 cells were CD45RO-negative, positively selected for CCR7, excluding terminally differentiated effector memory CD45RA+ cells. TCRdb's table, derived via immunoSEQ multiplex PCR, lists solely in-frame clones and lacks some. The table has roughly 2,000,000 clones, around 96% seen once; the top ten hold 1% to 1.5%. Sequenced sample: naive CD8+ T cells sorted from blood. Source of these receptors: a young man in good health.

V gene TRBV5-1 combines with J gene TRBJ2-3; D possibly corresponds to TRBD1 (6 bases). The CDR3 sequence is 15 residues long. V dropped 4 bases and J dropped 0 bases, with 12 bases sitting between them. Germline values: CDR1 SGHRS, CDR2 YFSETQ. The CDR3 bases are TGCGCCAGCAGCATTGGGACAACGAGCACAGATACGCAGTATTTT. It encodes CASSIGTTSTDTQYF.

The J gene is TRBJ2-1, the V gene TRBV7-2; 8 nucleotides match TRBD2. J lost 7 bases, V lost 3 bases, and 8 bases had no gene match. Per the germline V gene, CDR1 is SGHTA and CDR2 is FQGNSA. The CDR3 totals 15 residues. Here the CDR3 DNA reads TGTGCCAGCAGCTTGTCGTTAGCGGGACATAATGAGCAGTTCTTC. Translated, it gives CASSLSLAGHNEQFF. Full variable domain (rest looked up from reference TRBV7-2 and TRBJ2-1): GAGVSQSPSNKVTEKGKDVELRCDPISGHTALYWYRQSLGQGLEFLIYFQGNSAPDKSGLPSDRFSAERTGGSVSTLTIQRTQQEDSAVYLCASSLSLAGHNEQFFGPGTRLTVL.

The chain links TRBV9 to TRBJ2-1; 9 bases map to TRBD2. The CDR3 is 17 amino acids. Germline loops: CDR1 SGDLS, CDR2 YYNGEE. Losses at the gene ends were 4 bases for V and 7 bases for J; bases not matched to a gene: 15. CDR3 loop: CASSHPEGLATTNEQFF. The CDR3 bases are TGTGCCAGCAGCCACCCGGAGGGACTAGCCACCACAAATGAGCAGTTCTTC.

The J gene is TRBJ2-3, the V gene TRBV27, with D perhaps given as TRBD1 or TRBD2 (7 bases each). Looked up from germline, CDR1 is MNHEY and CDR2 is SMNVEV (reference sequence). V was pared by 4 bases and J by 3 bases, with 20 bases between. There are 17 residues in the CDR3. CDR3 nucleotide sequence: TGTGCCAGCAGTTATCTCTCATCAGGGGGGGCAACAGATACGCAGTATTTT. It translates to CASSYLSSGGATDTQYF.

The table lists this clone with many counts. The chain has TRBV10-2 and TRBJ1-2; D remains unclear. Germline assignment: CDR1 WSHSY and CDR2 SAAADI. V dropped 2 bases and J dropped 3 bases, with 13 bases sitting between them. This CDR3 spans 15 amino acids. The CDR3 here is CASSEVVLVYYGYTF. The CDR3 DNA sequence: TGCGCCAGCAGTGAGGTCGTCTTGGTCTACTATGGCTACACCTTC.

The chain recombines TRBV21-1 with TRBJ1-1; the DNA was not compared with TRBD1, the D call given in the table. TRBV21-1 is deemed a pseudogene. The CDR3 consists of 13 residues. CDR3 sequence: CASSTDLGQGTFF. CDR3 DNA sequence: TGTGCCAGCAGTACAGACCTTGGACAGGGAACTTTCTTT.

This chain joins TRBV2 and TRBJ1-2; D uncertain. Germline V gives CDR1 SNHLY, CDR2 FYNNEI. Between the trimmed V and J ends, which lost 7 bases and 4 bases, there was a span of 10 bases. The CDR3 has 12 residues. The DNA for the CDR3 is TGTGCCAGCACAAAAACAGCCTATGGCTACACCTTC. Protein: CASTKTAYGYTF.

V and J are TRBV13 and TRBJ2-1, with a tentative D call TRBD1 (5 bases). The CDR3 spans 13 residues. V lost 4 bases and J lost 5, with 9 bases in between. Per germline, CDR1 PRHDT and CDR2 FYEKMQ (reference sequence). Here the CDR3 reads CASSSTDNNEQFF. The CDR3 nucleotides read TGTGCCAGCAGCTCGACAGATAACAATGAGCAGTTCTTC.

The chain employs TRBV5-1 and TRBJ2-4; no clear D gene. CDR3 size: 15 residues. Germline CDR1 is SGHRS and CDR2 is YFSETQ. Deletions cut 0 bases from V and 0 bases from J, with 7 bases between. The CDR3 loop is CASSLEGGAKNIQYF. The CDR3 DNA sequence: TGCGCCAGCAGCTTGGAAGGTGGAGCCAAAAACATTCAGTACTTC.

The chain recombines TRBV5-8 with TRBJ2-3; D gene uncertain. Germline V lookup: CDR1 SGHTS, CDR2 YDEGEE. Trimming removed 6 bases from V and 0 bases from J, with 11 bases in between. The CDR3 length is 14 residues. The CDR3 nucleotides are TGTGCCAGCAAAGCAGATTCTAGCACAGATACGCAGTATTTT. This codes for CASKADSSTDTQYF.

J is TRBJ2-4 and V is TRBV10-2, with D possibly TRBD2 on 5 matching bases. CDR3 length: 16 residues. Germline-derived CDR1 and CDR2 are WSHSY and SAAADI. V gave up 3 bases and J gave up 8 bases, with 20 bases separating them. For the CDR3, the DNA is TGCGCCAGCAGTGACTATAGCACCGGGATTGGGGACATTCAGTACTTC. It specifies CASSDYSTGIGDIQYF.

This clone was seen a single time. The chain couples TRBV2 to TRBJ2-7; no firm D call. CDR1 and CDR2 from the germline V gene are SNHLY and FYNNEI. The CDR3 has 16 residues. V shed 4 bases and J shed 0 bases, with 16 bases lying between them. Written as DNA, the CDR3 is TGTGCCAGCAGTGGAACGGAGCTCTGGGGCTCCTACGAGCAGTACTTC. As protein: CASSGTELWGSYEQYF. The whole variable domain, filled in from reference TRBV2 and TRBJ2-7, reads EPEVTQTPSHQVTQMGQEVILRCVPISNHLYFYWYRQILGQKVEFLVSFYNNEISEKSEIFDDQFSVERPDGSNFTLKIRSTKLEDSAMYFCASSGTELWGSYEQYFGPGTRLTVT.

V is TRBV2 and J is TRBJ2-2, with no clear D. Germline V gene sequence: CDR1 SNHLY, CDR2 FYNNEI. V shed 3 bases and J shed 9 bases, with 5 bases lying between them. CDR3 size: 11 residues. CDR3: CASSDLWELFF. As DNA, the CDR3 is TGTGCCAGCAGTGATCTGTGGGAGCTGTTTTTT.

This clone was detected only once. This chain uses TRBV21-1 with TRBJ2-1; no check of the table's D call, TRBD2, against the DNA was made. TRBV21-1 is flagged as a pseudogene. The CDR3 sequence is 17 residues long. CDR3 coding DNA: TGTGCCAGCGCGCCCCATAGAGCGGGGGGTCGGTACAATGAGCAGTTCTTC. As protein: CASAPHRAGGRYNEQFF.

The chain uses TRBV13 and TRBJ2-3; 9 bases line up with TRBD1. This CDR3 comprises 16 residues. After removal of 6 bases from V and 4 bases from J, the junction contained 11 bases not matched to a gene. CDR1 PRHDT and CDR2 FYEKMQ come from the germline V gene (reference sequence). In DNA form, the CDR3 reads TGTGCCAGCAGAGCCACAGGGGGCGCTGAGGCAGATACGCAGTATTTT. It specifies CASRATGGAEADTQYF.